This TCR beta chain comes out of a study of prognosis after radiotherapy for stage I lung cancer. Overall study context: Newly diagnosed primary stage I lung tumors were present in 13 to 15 patients, and oligometastatic NSCLC after surgical resection of the primary tumor was present in several patients. Enrolled patients (around 12 men, roughly six women) had a median age of nearly 75 years and an age range of roughly 50 to 84 years.

From genomic DNA, TCR beta CDR3 was amplified by two-round multiplex PCR. Every TRBV and TRBJ gene had its own specific primer in first-round PCR. From the multiplex PCR reads, TCRdb called clonotypes with MiXCR, one entry per CDR3 protein. The sample comprises almost 20,000 distinct CDR3 sequences, approximately 28% of which are singletons, and approximately 22% rests with the top ten. This clonotype was seen at least ten times. All patients, having had no prior chemotherapy, radiotherapy or other malignancies, were node-negative on CT and PET/CT. For each of two time points, an approximately 6-milliliter draw of peripheral blood was taken. The length of the CDR3 is 15 residues. The germline CDR1 and CDR2 sequences are MNHEY and SMNVEV (reference sequence). Deletions cut 5 bases from V and 8 bases from J, with 21 bases between.

This specimen consisted of PBMCs, obtained before or after stereotactic body radiation therapy (not recorded which). The TCR sequence derives from a donor aged 50 or older with non-small cell lung cancer. The rearrangement joins TRBV27 to TRBJ1-2; D remains ambiguous. The CDR3 reads CASSLGPSALWGYTF. The CDR3 bases are TGTGCCAGCAGTCTGGGCCCCTCTGCCTTGTGGGGCTACACCTTC.